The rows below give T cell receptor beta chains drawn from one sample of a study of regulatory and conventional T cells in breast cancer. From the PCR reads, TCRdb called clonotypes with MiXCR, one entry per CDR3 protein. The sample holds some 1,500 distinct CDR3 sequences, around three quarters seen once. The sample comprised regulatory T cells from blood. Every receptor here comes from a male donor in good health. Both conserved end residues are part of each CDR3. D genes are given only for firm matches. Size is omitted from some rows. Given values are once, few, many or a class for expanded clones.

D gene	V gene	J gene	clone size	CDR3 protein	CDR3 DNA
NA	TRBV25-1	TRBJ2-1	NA	CASSEERNRALRNEQFF	TGTGCCAGCAGTGAAGAAAGGAACAGGGCCTTGAGAAATGAGCAGTTCTTC
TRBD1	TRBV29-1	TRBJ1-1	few	CSVLLRGRKDTEAFF	TGCAGCGTTCTCCTGAGGGGGCGAAAGGACACTGAAGCTTTCTTT
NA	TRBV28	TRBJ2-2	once	CASSRADLNTGELFF	TGTGCCAGCAGTAGGGCAGATCTGAACACCGGGGAGCTGTTTTTT
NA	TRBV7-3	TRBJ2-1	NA	CASSSGSLQFF	TGTGCCAGCAGCTCTGGGAGTCTGCAGTTCTTC
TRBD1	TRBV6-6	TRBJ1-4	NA	CASSYRPTGLNEKLFF	TGTGCCAGCAGTTACCGCCCGACAGGGCTGAACGAAAAACTGTTTTTT
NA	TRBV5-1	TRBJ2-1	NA	CASSSKGLENNEQFF	TGCGCCAGCAGCTCTAAGGGCCTAGAAAACAATGAGCAGTTCTTC
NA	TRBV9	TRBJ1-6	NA	CASSPQGFIDSPLHF	TGTGCCAGCAGCCCCCAGGGCTTTATTGATTCACCCCTCCACTTT
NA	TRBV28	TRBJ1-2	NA	CASSTDSRTNSNYGYTF	TGTGCCAGCAGTACGGACAGCCGCACGAATTCTAACTATGGCTACACCTTC
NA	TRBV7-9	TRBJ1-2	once	CASSRPAGNYGYTF	TGTGCCAGCAGCCGCCCGGCGGGTAACTATGGCTACACCTTC
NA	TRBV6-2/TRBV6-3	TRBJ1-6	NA	CASTSVPGSRWSPLHF	TGTGCCAGCACCTCGGTACCGGGTTCCCGATGGTCACCCCTCCACTTT
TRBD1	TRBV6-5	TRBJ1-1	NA	CASSPRTGWGDTEAFF	TGTGCCAGCAGTCCCCGGACAGGGTGGGGAGACACTGAAGCTTTCTTT
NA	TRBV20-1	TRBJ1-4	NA	CSARSVSQGPTLKLFF	TGCAGTGCTAGATCAGTTAGCCAAGGGCCCACGCTAAAACTGTTTTTT
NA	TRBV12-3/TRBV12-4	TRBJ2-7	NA	CASSLDSYEQYF	TGTGCCAGCAGTTTAGACTCCTACGAGCAGTACTTC
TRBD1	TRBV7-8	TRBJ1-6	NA	CASSFQTGSGSPLHF	TGTGCCAGCAGCTTCCAGACAGGGTCGGGTTCACCCCTCCACTTT
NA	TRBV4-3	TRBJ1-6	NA	CASSQDWPEGVNSPLHF	TGCGCCAGCAGCCAAGATTGGCCGGAGGGTGTTAATTCACCCCTCCACTTT
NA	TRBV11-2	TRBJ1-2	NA	CASSLVGGYGYTF	TGTGCCAGCAGCTTAGTAGGGGGTTATGGCTACACCTTC
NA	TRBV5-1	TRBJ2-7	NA	CASSLVGGYEQYF	TGCGCCAGCAGCTTGGTGGGCGGTTACGAGCAGTACTTC
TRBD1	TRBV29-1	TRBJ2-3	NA	CSVGRTGPDTQYF	TGCAGCGTTGGGCGGACAGGCCCAGATACGCAGTATTTT
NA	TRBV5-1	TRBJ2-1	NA	CASSFGREGGFF	TGCGCCAGCAGCTTCGGTAGAGAGGGGGGTTTCTTC
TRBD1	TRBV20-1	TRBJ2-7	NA	CSALHPGQGYEQYF	TGCAGTGCTCTTCACCCGGGACAGGGTTACGAGCAGTACTTC
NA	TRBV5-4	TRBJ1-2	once	CASSLDSYGYTF	TGTGCCAGCAGCTTGGATTCCTATGGCTACACCTTC
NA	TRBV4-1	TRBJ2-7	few	CASSQMPGGWEQYF	TGCGCCAGCAGCCAAATGCCTGGGGGTTGGGAGCAGTACTTC
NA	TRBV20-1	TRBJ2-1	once	CSASFAGTAHNEQFF	TGCAGTGCTAGCTTCGCCGGGACCGCCCACAATGAGCAGTTCTTC
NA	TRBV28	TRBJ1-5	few	CASTPRLRARNQPQHF	TGTGCCAGCACCCCCCGCCTCAGGGCCCGAAATCAGCCCCAGCATTTT
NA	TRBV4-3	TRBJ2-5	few	CASSARASETQYF	TGCGCCAGCAGCGCTCGGGCCAGTGAGACCCAGTACTTC